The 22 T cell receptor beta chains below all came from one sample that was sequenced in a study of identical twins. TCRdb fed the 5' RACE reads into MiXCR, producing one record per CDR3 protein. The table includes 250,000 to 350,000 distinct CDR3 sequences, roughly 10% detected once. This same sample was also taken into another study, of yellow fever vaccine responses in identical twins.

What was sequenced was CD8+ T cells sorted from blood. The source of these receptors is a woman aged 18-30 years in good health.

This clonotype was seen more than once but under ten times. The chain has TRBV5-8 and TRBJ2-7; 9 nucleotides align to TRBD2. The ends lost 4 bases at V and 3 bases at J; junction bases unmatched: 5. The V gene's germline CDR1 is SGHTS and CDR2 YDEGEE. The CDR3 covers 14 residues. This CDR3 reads CASSPAGGLYEQYF. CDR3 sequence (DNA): TGTGCCAGCAGCCCCGCGGGGGGGCTCTACGAGCAGTACTTC.

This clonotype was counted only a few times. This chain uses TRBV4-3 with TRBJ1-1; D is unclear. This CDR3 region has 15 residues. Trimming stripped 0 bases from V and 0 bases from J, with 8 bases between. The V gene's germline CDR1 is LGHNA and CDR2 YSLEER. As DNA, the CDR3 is TGCGCCAGCAGCCAAGATTGGCAGCTGAACACTGAAGCTTTCTTT. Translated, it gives CASSQDWQLNTEAFF.

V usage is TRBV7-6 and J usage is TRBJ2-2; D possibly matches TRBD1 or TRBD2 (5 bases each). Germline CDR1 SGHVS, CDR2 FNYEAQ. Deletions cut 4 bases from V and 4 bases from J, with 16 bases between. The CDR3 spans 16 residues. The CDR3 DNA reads TGTGCCAGCAGCTACTCGTCGGGACCGGGCACCGGGGAGCTGTTTTTT. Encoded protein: CASSYSSGPGTGELFF.

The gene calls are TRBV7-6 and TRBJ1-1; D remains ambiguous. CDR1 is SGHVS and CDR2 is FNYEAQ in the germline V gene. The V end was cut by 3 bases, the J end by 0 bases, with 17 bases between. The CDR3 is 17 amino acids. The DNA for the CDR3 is TGTGCCAGCAGCTTGGAAAAGGACGGACCCATGAACACTGAAGCTTTCTTT. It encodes CASSLEKDGPMNTEAFF.

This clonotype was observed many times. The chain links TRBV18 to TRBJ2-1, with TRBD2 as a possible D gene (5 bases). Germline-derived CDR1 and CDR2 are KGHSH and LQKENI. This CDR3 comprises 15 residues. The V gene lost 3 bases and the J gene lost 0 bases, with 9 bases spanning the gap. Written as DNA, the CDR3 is TGTGCCAGCTCACCCGGGGTCAACTCCTACAATGAGCAGTTCTTC. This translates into CASSPGVNSYNEQFF.

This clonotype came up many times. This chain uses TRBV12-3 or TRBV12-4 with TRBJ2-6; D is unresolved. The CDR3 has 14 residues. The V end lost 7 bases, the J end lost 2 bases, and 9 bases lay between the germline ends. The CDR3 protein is CASTFGAGANVLTF. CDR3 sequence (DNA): TGTGCCAGCACTTTTGGGGCTGGGGCCAACGTCCTGACTTTC.

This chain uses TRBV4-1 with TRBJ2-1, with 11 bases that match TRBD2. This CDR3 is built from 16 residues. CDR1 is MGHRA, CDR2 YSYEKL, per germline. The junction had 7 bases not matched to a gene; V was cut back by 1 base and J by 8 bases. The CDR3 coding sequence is TGCGCCAGCAGCCAAGGGGAGGCTAGCGGGAGGTATGAGCAGTTCTTC. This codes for CASSQGEASGRYEQFF.

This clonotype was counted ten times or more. This chain's CDR3 is CSVAWAGTSGRAYNEQFF. The CDR3 coding sequence is TGCAGCGTTGCATGGGCTGGGACTAGCGGGAGGGCCTACAATGAGCAGTTCTTC. The chain uses TRBV29-1 and TRBJ2-1; 16 nucleotides match TRBD2. The V segment lost 4 bases and the J segment 2 bases; nucleotides outside the gene matches: 8. Germline V gene lookup returns CDR1 SQVTM and CDR2 ANQGSEA. This CDR3 is built from 18 residues.

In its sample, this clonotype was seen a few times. CDR3 amino acids: CASSLFGGGSPSYNEQFF. CDR3 nucleotides: TGTGCCAGCAGCTTATTTGGCGGGGGATCCCCTTCCTACAATGAGCAGTTCTTC. V gene TRBV11-2 combines with J gene TRBJ2-1, with TRBD2 identical over 7 bases. The length of the CDR3 is 18 residues. Trimming at V came to 2 bases and at J to 1 base, leaving 11 bases not matched to a gene. Germline CDR1 and CDR2: SGHAT and FQNNGV.

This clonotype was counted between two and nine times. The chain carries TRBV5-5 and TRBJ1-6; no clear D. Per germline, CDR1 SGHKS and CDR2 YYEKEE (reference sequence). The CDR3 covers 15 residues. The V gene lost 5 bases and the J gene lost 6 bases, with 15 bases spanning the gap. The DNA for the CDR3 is TGTGCCAGCAGTCAAACTATCACGGGTAATTCACCCCTCCACTTT. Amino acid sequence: CASSQTITGNSPLHF.

This CDR3 is CASSPGGGWSYEQYF. For the CDR3, the DNA is TGTGCCAGCAGCCCAGGGGGCGGATGGTCCTACGAGCAGTACTTC. The genes are TRBV7-9 and TRBJ2-7, with 8 bases matching TRBD1. This CDR3 is 15 amino acids long. Germline V gives CDR1 SEHNR, CDR2 FQNEAQ (reference sequence). V lost 5 bases to trimming and J lost 1 base; unmatched junction nucleotides: 7.

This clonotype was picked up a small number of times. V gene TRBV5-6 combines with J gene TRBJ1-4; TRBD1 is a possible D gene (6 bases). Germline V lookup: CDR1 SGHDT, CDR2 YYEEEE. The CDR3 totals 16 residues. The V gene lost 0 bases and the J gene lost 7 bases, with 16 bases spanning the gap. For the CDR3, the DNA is TGTGCCAGCAGCTTGGAAGGTCGGGGGCCGGGTGAAAAACTGTTTTTT. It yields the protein CASSLEGRGPGEKLFF.

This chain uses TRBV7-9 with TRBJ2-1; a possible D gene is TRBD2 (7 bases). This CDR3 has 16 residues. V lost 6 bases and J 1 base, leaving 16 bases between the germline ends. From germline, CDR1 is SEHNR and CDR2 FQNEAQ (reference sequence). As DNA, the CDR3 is TGTGCCAGCAGTTCTCGGGGGGCGGGGTCCTACAATGAGCAGTTCTTC. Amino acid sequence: CASSSRGAGSYNEQFF.

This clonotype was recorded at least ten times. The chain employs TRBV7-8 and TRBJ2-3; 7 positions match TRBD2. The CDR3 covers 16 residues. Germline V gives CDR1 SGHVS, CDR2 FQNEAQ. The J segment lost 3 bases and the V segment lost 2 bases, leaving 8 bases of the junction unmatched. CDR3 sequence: CASSLRGRAGTDTQYF. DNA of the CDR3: TGTGCCAGCAGCTTAAGAGGGAGGGCCGGAACAGATACGCAGTATTTT.

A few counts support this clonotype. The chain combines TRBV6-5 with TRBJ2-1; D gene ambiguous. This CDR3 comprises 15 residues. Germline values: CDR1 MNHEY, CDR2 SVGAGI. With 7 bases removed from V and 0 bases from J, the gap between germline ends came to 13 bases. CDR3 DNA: TGTGCCAGCATAATTACTCGAAGCTCCTACAATGAGCAGTTCTTC. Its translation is CASIITRSSYNEQFF.

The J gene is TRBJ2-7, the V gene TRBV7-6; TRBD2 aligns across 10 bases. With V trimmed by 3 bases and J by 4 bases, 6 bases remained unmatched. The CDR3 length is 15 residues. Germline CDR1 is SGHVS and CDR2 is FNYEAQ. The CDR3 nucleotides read TGTGCCAGCAGCTTCGGACTAGCGGAACATTACGAGCAGTACTTC. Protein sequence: CASSFGLAEHYEQYF.

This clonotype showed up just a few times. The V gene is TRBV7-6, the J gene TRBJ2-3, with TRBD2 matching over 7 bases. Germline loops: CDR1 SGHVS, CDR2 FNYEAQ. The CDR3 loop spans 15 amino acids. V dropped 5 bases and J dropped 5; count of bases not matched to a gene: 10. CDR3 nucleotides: TGTGCCAGCAGCCCCCACCCGGGGGGTGGAGATACGCAGTATTTT. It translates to CASSPHPGGGDTQYF.

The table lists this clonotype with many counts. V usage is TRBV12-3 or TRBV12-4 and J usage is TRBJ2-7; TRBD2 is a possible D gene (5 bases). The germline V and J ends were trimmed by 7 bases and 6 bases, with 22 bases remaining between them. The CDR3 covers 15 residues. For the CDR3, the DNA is TGTGCCAGCACCCAGCTTTCGGAAAGTCGGGGCGAGCAGTACTTC. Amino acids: CASTQLSESRGEQYF.

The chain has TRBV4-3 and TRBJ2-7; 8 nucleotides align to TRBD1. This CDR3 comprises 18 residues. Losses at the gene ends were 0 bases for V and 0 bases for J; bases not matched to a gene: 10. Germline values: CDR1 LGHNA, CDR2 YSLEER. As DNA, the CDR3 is TGCGCCAGCAGCCAAGATCGAGGATACGGACAGGGCTCCTACGAGCAGTACTTC. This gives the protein CASSQDRGYGQGSYEQYF.

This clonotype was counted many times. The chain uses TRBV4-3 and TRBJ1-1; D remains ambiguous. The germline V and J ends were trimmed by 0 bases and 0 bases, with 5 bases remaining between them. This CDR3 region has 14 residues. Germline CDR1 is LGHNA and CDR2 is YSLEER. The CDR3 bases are TGCGCCAGCAGCCAAGATCGGGTGAACACTGAAGCTTTCTTT. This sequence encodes CASSQDRVNTEAFF.

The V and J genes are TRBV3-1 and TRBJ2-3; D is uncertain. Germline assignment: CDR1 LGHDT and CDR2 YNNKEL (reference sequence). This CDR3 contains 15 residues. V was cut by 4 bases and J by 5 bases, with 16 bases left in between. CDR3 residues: CASSLTITALDTQYF. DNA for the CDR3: TGTGCCAGCAGCCTTACAATCACGGCCCTAGATACGCAGTATTTT.

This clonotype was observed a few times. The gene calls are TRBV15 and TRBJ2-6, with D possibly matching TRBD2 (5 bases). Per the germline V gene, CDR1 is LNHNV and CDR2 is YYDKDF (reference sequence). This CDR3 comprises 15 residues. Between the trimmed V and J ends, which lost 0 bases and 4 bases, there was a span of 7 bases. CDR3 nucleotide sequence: TGTGCCACCAGCAGAGAACAGCGGGGGGCCAACGTCCTGACTTTC. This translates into CATSREQRGANVLTF.